The 29 T cell receptor beta chains presented below share a single source sample, sequenced in a study of shared clonotypes between healthy human individuals. Produced via immunoSEQ multiplex PCR; TCRdb's table is partial and in-frame only. The data contain some 2,100,000 clones, almost 96% of them singletons. Input material: naive CD4+ T cells sorted from blood. As to subset: CD45RA+ positively selected. These receptors all come from a man aged 18 to 30 in good health.

V usage is TRBV5-1 and J usage is TRBJ2-2; 14 bases map to TRBD2. The CDR3 has 17 residues. The germline V gene encodes CDR1 SGHRS and CDR2 YFSETQ. The ends lost 4 bases at V and 4 bases at J; junction bases unmatched: 6. In DNA form, the CDR3 reads TGCGCCAGCAGCCCCGGGACTAGCGGGAGACGCACCGGGGAGCTGTTTTTT. Its translation: CASSPGTSGRRTGELFF.

The rearrangement joins TRBV7-2 to TRBJ1-1; no reliable D call. The CDR3 is made up of 13 amino acids. Germline values: CDR1 SGHTA, CDR2 FQGNSA. Trimming cost V 5 bases and J 2 bases, with 9 bases left between them. CDR3: CASSPRVNTEAFF. The CDR3 DNA reads TGTGCCAGCAGCCCAAGGGTTAACACTGAAGCTTTCTTT.

The chain carries TRBV2 and TRBJ1-1, with D uncertain. Trimming left V 1 base short and J 7 bases short, with 13 bases between. CDR3 size: 14 residues. Germline CDR1 reads SNHLY; CDR2 reads FYNNEI. Here the CDR3 reads CASSEDEAAVEAFF. The CDR3 DNA reads TGTGCCAGCAGTGAAGACGAGGCGGCCGTTGAAGCTTTCTTT. The full variable domain, in which reference TRBV2 and TRBJ1-1 provide the parts outside the CDR3, is EPEVTQTPSHQVTQMGQEVILRCVPISNHLYFYWYRQILGQKVEFLVSFYNNEISEKSEIFDDQFSVERPDGSNFTLKIRSTKLEDSAMYFCASSEDEAAVEAFFGQGTRLTVV.

The rearrangement uses TRBV19 and TRBJ1-5; TRBD1 matches at 10 bases. Losses at the gene ends were 6 bases for V and 1 base for J; bases not matched to a gene: 3. The CDR3 spans 15 residues. Germline V lookup: CDR1 LNHDA, CDR2 SQIVND (reference sequence). CDR3 sequence (DNA): TGTGCCAGTAGGGCGGGACAGGGGAGCAATCAGCCCCAGCATTTT. As protein: CASRAGQGSNQPQHF.

The chain has TRBV27 and TRBJ1-1; 7 nucleotides agree with TRBD1. Germline CDR1 reads MNHEY; CDR2 reads SMNVEV (reference sequence). This CDR3 has 14 amino acids. V lost 10 bases, J lost 3 bases, and 11 bases stayed unmatched. CDR3 region: CATILQGRDTEAFF. The CDR3 coding sequence is TGTGCCACCATTTTACAGGGGAGGGACACTGAAGCTTTCTTT.

The chain combines TRBV10-3 with TRBJ2-7; TRBD1 matches at 8 bases. Looked up from germline, CDR1 is ENHRY and CDR2 is SYGVKD. The CDR3 sequence is 14 residues long. V lost 3 bases and J lost 1; bases outside the gene matches: 2. Here the CDR3 DNA reads TGTGCCATCAGTGACGGGACAGGTTCCTACGAGCAGTACTTC. Its protein product is CAISDGTGSYEQYF.

This clone was counted a single time. The chain combines TRBV6-6 with TRBJ1-2; D gene unclear. Germline CDR1 MNHNY, CDR2 SVGAGI (reference sequence). There are 13 residues in the CDR3. The V gene lost 6 bases and the J gene lost 1 base, with 9 bases spanning the gap. The CDR3 region is CASSSQNNYGYTF. In DNA form, the CDR3 reads TGTGCCAGCAGCTCCCAGAATAACTATGGCTACACCTTC.

The CDR3: CASSQDLVSGRSGELFF. The CDR3 DNA reads TGTGCCAGCAGCCAAGATCTTGTTAGCGGGAGATCCGGGGAGCTGTTTTTT. V usage is TRBV4-2 and J usage is TRBJ2-2; 9 bases map to TRBD2. This CDR3 is built from 17 residues. CDR1 is LGHNA, CDR2 YNFKEQ, per germline. Unmatched junction bases numbered 8, after V lost 0 bases and J lost 6 bases.

V gene TRBV19 combines with J gene TRBJ1-2; possibly TRBD1 for D (5 bases). This CDR3 is 12 amino acids long. The ends were cut back, 5 bases at V and 4 bases at J, with 8 bases in the middle. Germline V gives CDR1 LNHDA, CDR2 SQIVND (reference sequence). CDR3 nucleotides: TGTGCCAGTAGTGGAGACAGCTATGGCTACACCTTC. Translated: CASSGDSYGYTF.

The chain uses TRBV10-3 and TRBJ2-5; D is perhaps TRBD2 (6 bases). V was clipped by 2 bases and J by 5 bases, with 15 bases between them. The CDR3 has 15 amino acids. Germline-derived CDR1 and CDR2 are ENHRY and SYGVKD. CDR3 residues: CAISEGEGRKETQYF. The CDR3 bases are TGTGCCATCAGTGAGGGAGAGGGGAGGAAGGAGACCCAGTACTTC.

V is TRBV5-1 and J is TRBJ2-1; D is unclear. The CDR3 has 14 residues. CDR1 and CDR2 (germline): SGHRS, YFSETQ. Deletions cut 4 bases from V and 0 bases from J, with 8 bases between. CDR3 DNA: TGCGCCAGCAGCGATACCAACTCCTACAATGAGCAGTTCTTC. Protein: CASSDTNSYNEQFF. Full variable domain (remainder filled in from reference TRBV5-1 and TRBJ2-1): KAGVTQTPRYLIKTRGQQVTLSCSPISGHRSVSWYQQTPGQGLQFLFEYFSETQRNKGNFPGRFSGRQFSNSRSEMNVSTLELGDSALYLCASSDTNSYNEQFFGPGTRLTVL.

This chain uses TRBV2 with TRBJ1-3; weak D call: TRBD1 (6 bases). Germline values: CDR1 SNHLY, CDR2 FYNNEI. The CDR3 spans 16 residues. V lost 5 bases to trimming and J lost 0 bases, with 14 bases between them. CDR3 in DNA: TGTGCCAGCAGTCAGCAGGGGATCAGCTCTGGAAACACCATATATTTT. This codes for CASSQQGISSGNTIYF.

The CDR3, as DNA: TGTGCCAGCACTCAGACAGGAAACCATGGCTACACCTTC. This sequence encodes CASTQTGNHGYTF. The chain joins TRBV6-1 to TRBJ1-2; TRBD1 might be the D (6 bases). Germline lookup yields CDR1 MNHNS and CDR2 SASEGT. The CDR3 spans 13 residues. Between the trimmed V and J ends, which lost 7 bases and 6 bases, there was a span of 15 bases.

A single count supports this clone. The gene calls are TRBV5-6 and TRBJ2-7; 8 bases line up with TRBD1. Germline-derived CDR1 and CDR2 are SGHDT and YYEEEE. This CDR3 spans 16 amino acids. Trimming took 4 bases from V and 1 from J; bases not matched to a gene: 10. The CDR3 spells CASSTLRGQKSYEQYF. Here the CDR3 DNA reads TGTGCCAGCAGCACCCTCAGGGGGCAAAAGTCCTACGAGCAGTACTTC.

The J gene is TRBJ2-1, the V gene TRBV5-1, with 11 bases aligning to TRBD2. The CDR3 is 17 residues long. J gave up 5 bases and V 4 bases, and 11 bases lay outside the gene matches. Germline V gene data show CDR1 as SGHRS and CDR2 as YFSETQ. The CDR3 reads CASSPHSGLAVDNEQFF. The CDR3, as DNA: TGCGCCAGCAGCCCCCACTCGGGACTAGCGGTCGACAATGAGCAGTTCTTC.

Concerning this clone itself: The sample has other DNA sequences that encode this CDR3 too. CDR3 protein: CAWSVRSYEQYF. In DNA form, the CDR3 reads TGTGCCTGGAGTGTGAGAAGCTACGAGCAGTACTTC. The chain employs TRBV30 and TRBJ2-7; D gene ambiguous. CDR1 GTSNPN and CDR2 SVGIG come from the germline V gene (reference sequence). Deletions cut 0 bases from V and 3 bases from J, with 6 bases between. The CDR3 sequence is 12 residues long.

The rearrangement links TRBV19 to TRBJ2-2; TRBD1 agrees at 9 bases. Per germline, CDR1 LNHDA and CDR2 SQIVND (reference sequence). This CDR3 region has 14 residues. Germline trimming cut 7 bases from V and 5 bases from J; bases unmatched to any gene: 5. CDR3 region: CASMGTGRTGELFF. In nucleotides, the CDR3 is TGTGCCAGTATGGGGACAGGGAGAACCGGGGAGCTGTTTTTT.

To note about this clone: This specimen includes other DNA sequences encoding the same CDR3. The chain combines TRBV18 with TRBJ1-5; a possible D gene is TRBD1 (5 bases). The CDR3 is made up of 13 amino acids. V shed 3 bases and J shed 2 bases, with 5 bases lying between them. CDR1 and CDR2 from the germline V gene are KGHSH and LQKENI. CDR3 DNA: TGTGCCAGCTCACCGGGGGGCAATCAGCCCCAGCATTTT. It codes for CASSPGGNQPQHF. Drawing the rest from reference TRBV18 and TRBJ1-5, the complete variable domain is NAGVMQNPRHLVRRRGQEARLRCSPMKGHSHVYWYRQLPEEGLKFMVYLQKENIIDESGMPKERFSAEFPKEGPSILRIQQVVRGDSAAYFCASSPGGNQPQHFGDGTRLSIL.

The chain combines TRBV5-4 with TRBJ2-5; a possible D gene is TRBD1 (5 bases). With 1 base removed from V and 2 bases from J, the gap between germline ends came to 9 bases. The CDR3 totals 14 residues. Germline CDR1 SGHNT, CDR2 YYREEE (reference sequence). The CDR3 coding sequence is TGTGCCAGCAGCTTGCAGGGAAAGCAAGAGACCCAGTACTTC. Protein: CASSLQGKQETQYF.

The chain carries TRBV9 and TRBJ2-7; D is ambiguous. The CDR3 is made up of 13 amino acids. V gave up 4 bases and J gave up 0 bases, with 8 bases separating them. In germline, CDR1 is SGDLS, CDR2 YYNGEE. CDR3 region: CASSQRDSYEQYF. CDR3 nucleotide sequence: TGTGCCAGCAGCCAAAGGGACTCCTACGAGCAGTACTTC.

V gene TRBV19 combines with J gene TRBJ1-1; possibly TRBD1 for D (6 bases). The germline V gene has CDR1 LNHDA and CDR2 SQIVND (reference sequence). The germline V and J ends were trimmed by 7 bases and 3 bases, with 15 bases remaining between them. The CDR3 covers 14 residues. The chain's CDR3 is CASILKGVDTEAFF. DNA for the CDR3: TGTGCCAGTATCCTCAAGGGGGTAGACACTGAAGCTTTCTTT. The variable domain in full, with the rest retrieved from reference TRBV19 and TRBJ1-1, is DGGITQSPKYLFRKEGQNVTLSCEQNLNHDAMYWYRQDPGQGLRLIYYSQIVNDFQKGDIAEGYSVSREKKESFPLTVTSAQKNPTAFYLCASILKGVDTEAFFGQGTRLTVV.

The chain employs TRBV6-7 and TRBJ2-7; D might be TRBD1 (6 bases). TRBV6-7 is an ORF; its function is uncertain. The CDR3 is 15 amino acids. V was cut by 2 bases and J by 4 bases, with 15 bases left in between. The CDR3 bases are TGTGCCAGCAGTTACGAGGGGACAACGAGTTACGAGCAGTACTTC. This codes for CASSYEGTTSYEQYF.

A word on this clone: Other DNA sequences in the sample encode the same CDR3. V usage is TRBV30 and J usage is TRBJ1-2, with 8 bases identical to TRBD1. The CDR3 is 13 residues long. From germline, CDR1 is GTSNPN and CDR2 SVGIG (reference sequence). Trimming cost V 1 base and J 5 bases; bases outside gene matches: 3. The CDR3 reads CAWSGTGPYGYTF. In DNA form, the CDR3 reads TGTGCCTGGAGTGGGACAGGGCCTTATGGCTACACCTTC.

This clone has only one observation. Other nucleotide sequences from this sample produce the same CDR3. The rearrangement joins TRBV6-5 to TRBJ1-4; 9 nucleotides match TRBD1. Trimming at V came to 2 bases and at J to 8 bases, leaving 3 bases not matched to a gene. The CDR3 covers 14 residues. Germline CDR1 is MNHEY and CDR2 is SVGAGI. The CDR3 sequence is CASSYGQGREKLFF. DNA for the CDR3: TGTGCCAGCAGTTACGGACAGGGGAGGGAAAAACTGTTTTTT.

The chain combines TRBV6-5 with TRBJ1-5, with 7 nucleotides matching TRBD1. J gave up 4 bases and V 10 bases, and 7 bases lay outside the gene matches. The CDR3 has 13 residues. Germline lookup yields CDR1 MNHEY and CDR2 SVGAGI. The CDR3 DNA reads as TGTGCCACCAGACAGGGAGTTAATCAGCCCCAGCATTTT. It specifies CATRQGVNQPQHF.

The rearrangement uses TRBV5-8 and TRBJ2-2; the D is unclear. With 1 base removed from V and 0 bases from J, the gap between germline ends came to 7 bases. This CDR3 is built from 15 residues. Germline V CDR1 and CDR2: SGHTS, YDEGEE. CDR3 coding DNA: TGTGCCAGCAGCTTGATTCCAGCGAACACCGGGGAGCTGTTTTTT. It codes for CASSLIPANTGELFF.

The chain joins TRBV5-6 to TRBJ1-2; 7 bases match TRBD1. Per germline, CDR1 SGHDT and CDR2 YYEEEE. With V trimmed by 0 bases and J by 2 bases, 4 bases remained unmatched. The CDR3 extends over 15 amino acids. In DNA form, the CDR3 reads TGTGCCAGCAGCTTGGCCAGGGGGACAAACTATGGCTACACCTTC. Translation: CASSLARGTNYGYTF.

The chain employs TRBV28 and TRBJ1-2, with 7 bases fitting TRBD1. Germline V gene sequence: CDR1 MDHEN, CDR2 SYDVKM. This CDR3 region has 13 residues. V was clipped by 5 bases and J by 3 bases; unmatched bases: 3. The CDR3 DNA sequence: TGTGCCAGCAGTACAGGGGTCTACTATGGCTACACCTTC. Residues: CASSTGVYYGYTF.

The genes are TRBV7-8 and TRBJ2-5; perhaps TRBD2 as D (6 bases). This CDR3 region has 16 residues. Germline V gene lookup returns CDR1 SGHVS and CDR2 FQNEAQ. Trimming removed 5 bases from V and 2 bases from J, with 18 bases in between. DNA for the CDR3: TGTGCCAGCAGCCGGTCCGGGCGGGGTACTCAAGAGACCCAGTACTTC. Translation: CASSRSGRGTQETQYF.